This T cell receptor beta chain was obtained from a study of CD4+ T cells in melanoma (dated by TCRdb to between 2021 and 2024). About the investigation overall: Neoantigen-specific CD4+ T cells in human melanoma were investigated in the study. General findings and caveats noted by the study authors: Neoantigen-specific CD4+ T cells in melanoma were reported to have a range of differentiation states. Neoantigen-specific CD4+ T cells were reported to be correlated with the function of CD8+ T cells, macrophages and B cells.

V loses 0 bases, J loses 6 bases, and the germline ends lie 7 bases apart. Inclusive of the bounding cysteine and phenylalanine, the CDR3 is 13 residues long. The CDR3 DNA has 39 bases and is translated from base 1. CDR1 and CDR2 are read off the germline V gene as SGDLS and YYNGEE. Patients with melanoma were used as donors. Libraries were built with the immunoSEQ multiplex PCR assay. This immuneACCESS table, as held by TCRdb, lists in-frame sequences with V and J called but not all clones. Of the missing ones, under half trace to an unresolved V gene in checked studies; the others have no known cause. Counted in this sample were approximately 47,000 clones; roughly 89% of them appeared once. Jointly, the top ten make up approximately 12% of the sample. In the case of this clone: What this receptor recognizes is not known. Base-call qualities are not available, and no considerably larger clone is one nucleotide away.

Material: peripheral blood. The TCR was taken from a human donor with melanoma. The chain is assembled from TRBV9 and TRBJ2-1; the D gene assignment is ambiguous. CDR3 reads: CASSVGLPNEQFF. The sequence in DNA is TGTGCCAGCAGCGTAGGTTTGCCCAATGAGCAGTTCTTC.